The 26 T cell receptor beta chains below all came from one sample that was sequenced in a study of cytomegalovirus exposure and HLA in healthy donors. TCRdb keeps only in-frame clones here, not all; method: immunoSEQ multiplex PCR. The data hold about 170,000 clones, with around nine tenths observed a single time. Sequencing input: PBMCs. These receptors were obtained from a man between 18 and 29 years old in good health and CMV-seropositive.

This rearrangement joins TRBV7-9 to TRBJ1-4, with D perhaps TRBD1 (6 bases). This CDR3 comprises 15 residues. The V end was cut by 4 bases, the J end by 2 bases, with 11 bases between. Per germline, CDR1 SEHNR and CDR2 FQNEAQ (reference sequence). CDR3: CASSSQRGTNEKLFF. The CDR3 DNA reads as TGTGCCAGCAGCTCGCAAAGGGGGACTAATGAAAAACTGTTTTTT.

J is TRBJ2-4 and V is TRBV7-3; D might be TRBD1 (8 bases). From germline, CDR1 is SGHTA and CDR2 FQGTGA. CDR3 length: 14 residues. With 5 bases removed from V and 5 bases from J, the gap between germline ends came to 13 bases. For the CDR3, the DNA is TGTGCCAGCAGCATACAGGGGGGGGAAAACATTCAGTACTTC. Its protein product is CASSIQGGENIQYF.

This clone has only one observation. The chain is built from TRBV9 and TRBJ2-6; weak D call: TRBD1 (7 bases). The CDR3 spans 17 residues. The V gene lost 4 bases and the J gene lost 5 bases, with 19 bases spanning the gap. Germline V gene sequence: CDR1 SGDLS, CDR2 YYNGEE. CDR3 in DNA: TGTGCCAGCAGCCCGCAGGGGGGAACTCTGAGGGCCAACGTCCTGACTTTC. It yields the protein CASSPQGGTLRANVLTF. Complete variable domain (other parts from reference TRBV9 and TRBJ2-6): DSGVTQTPKHLITATGQRVTLRCSPRSGDLSVYWYQQSLDQGLQFLIQYYNGEERAKGNILERFSAQQFPDLHSELNLSSLELGDSALYFCASSPQGGTLRANVLTFGAGSRLTVL.

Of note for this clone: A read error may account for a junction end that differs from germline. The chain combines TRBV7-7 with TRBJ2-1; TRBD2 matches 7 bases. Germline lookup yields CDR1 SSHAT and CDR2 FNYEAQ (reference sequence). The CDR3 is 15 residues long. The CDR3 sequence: CASSRDSGYTNEQFF. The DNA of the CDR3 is TGTGCTAGCAGCAGGGATAGCGGGTACACCAATGAGCAGTTCTTC.

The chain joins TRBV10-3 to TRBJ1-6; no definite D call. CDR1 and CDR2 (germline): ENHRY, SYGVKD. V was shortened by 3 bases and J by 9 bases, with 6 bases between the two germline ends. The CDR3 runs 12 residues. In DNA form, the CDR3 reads TGTGCCATCAGTGAAGCAGGTTCACCCCTCCACTTT. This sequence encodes CAISEAGSPLHF.

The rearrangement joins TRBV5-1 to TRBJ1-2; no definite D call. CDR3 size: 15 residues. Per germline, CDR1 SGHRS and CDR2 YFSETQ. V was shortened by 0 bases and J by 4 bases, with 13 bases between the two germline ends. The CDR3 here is CASSLERGLSYGYTF. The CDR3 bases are TGCGCCAGCAGCTTGGAGCGGGGATTGTCCTATGGCTACACCTTC.

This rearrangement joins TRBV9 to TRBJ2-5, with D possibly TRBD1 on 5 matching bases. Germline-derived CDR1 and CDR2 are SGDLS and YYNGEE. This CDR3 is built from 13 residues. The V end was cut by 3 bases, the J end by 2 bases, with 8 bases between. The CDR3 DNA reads TGTGCCAGCAGCGGGGGCCGGCAAGAGACCCAGTACTTC. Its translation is CASSGGRQETQYF. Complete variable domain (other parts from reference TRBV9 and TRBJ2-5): DSGVTQTPKHLITATGQRVTLRCSPRSGDLSVYWYQQSLDQGLQFLIQYYNGEERAKGNILERFSAQQFPDLHSELNLSSLELGDSALYFCASSGGRQETQYFGPGTRLLVL.

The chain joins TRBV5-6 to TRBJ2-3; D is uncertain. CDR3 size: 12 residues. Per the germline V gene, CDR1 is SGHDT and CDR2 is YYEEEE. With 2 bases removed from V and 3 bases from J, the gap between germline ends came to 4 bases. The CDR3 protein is CASSFSTDTQYF. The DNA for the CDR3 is TGTGCCAGCAGCTTCAGTACAGATACGCAGTATTTT. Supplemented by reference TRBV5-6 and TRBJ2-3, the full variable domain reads DAGVTQSPTHLIKTRGQQVTLRCSPKSGHDTVSWYQQALGQGPQFIFQYYEEEERQRGNFPDRFSGHQFPNYSSELNVNALLLGDSALYLCASSFSTDTQYFGPGTRLTVL.

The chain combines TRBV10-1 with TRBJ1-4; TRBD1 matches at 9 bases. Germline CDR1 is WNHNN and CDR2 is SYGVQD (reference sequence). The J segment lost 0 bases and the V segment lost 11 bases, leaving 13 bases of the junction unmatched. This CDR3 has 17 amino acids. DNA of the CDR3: TGCGCCGGCTGCTCGGACAGGGGCCTCGCAACTAATGAAAAACTGTTTTTT. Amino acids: CAGCSDRGLATNEKLFF.

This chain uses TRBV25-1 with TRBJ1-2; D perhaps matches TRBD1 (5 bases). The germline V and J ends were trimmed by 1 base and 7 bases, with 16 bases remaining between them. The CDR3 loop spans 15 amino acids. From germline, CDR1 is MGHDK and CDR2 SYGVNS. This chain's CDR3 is CASSESLAGFGGYTF. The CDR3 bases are TGTGCCAGCAGTGAATCGCTCGCAGGGTTCGGTGGCTACACCTTC.

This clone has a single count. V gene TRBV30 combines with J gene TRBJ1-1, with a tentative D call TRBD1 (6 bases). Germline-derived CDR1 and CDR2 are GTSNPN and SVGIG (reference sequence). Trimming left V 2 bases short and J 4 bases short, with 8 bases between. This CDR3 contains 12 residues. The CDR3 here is CAWSQGGTEAFF. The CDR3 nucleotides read TGTGCCTGGAGTCAAGGGGGCACTGAAGCTTTCTTT.

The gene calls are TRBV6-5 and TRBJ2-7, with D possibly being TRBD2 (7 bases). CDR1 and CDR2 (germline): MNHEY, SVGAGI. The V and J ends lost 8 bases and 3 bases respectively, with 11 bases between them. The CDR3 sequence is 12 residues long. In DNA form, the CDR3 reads TGTGCCAGCGCGGGGGCTGGCTACGAGCAGTACTTC. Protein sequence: CASAGAGYEQYF.

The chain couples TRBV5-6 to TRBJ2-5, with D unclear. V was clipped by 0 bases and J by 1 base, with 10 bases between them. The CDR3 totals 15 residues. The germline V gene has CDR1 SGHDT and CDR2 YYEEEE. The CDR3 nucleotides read TGTGCCAGCAGCTTGGCTCTCGGTCTCCAAGAGACCCAGTACTTC. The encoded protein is CASSLALGLQETQYF.

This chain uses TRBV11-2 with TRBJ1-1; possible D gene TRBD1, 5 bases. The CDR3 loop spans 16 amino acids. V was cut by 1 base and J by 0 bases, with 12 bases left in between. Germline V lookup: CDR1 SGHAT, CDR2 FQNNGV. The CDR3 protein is CASSLVQGLVNTEAFF. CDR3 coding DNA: TGTGCCAGCAGCTTAGTCCAGGGTTTGGTGAACACTGAAGCTTTCTTT.

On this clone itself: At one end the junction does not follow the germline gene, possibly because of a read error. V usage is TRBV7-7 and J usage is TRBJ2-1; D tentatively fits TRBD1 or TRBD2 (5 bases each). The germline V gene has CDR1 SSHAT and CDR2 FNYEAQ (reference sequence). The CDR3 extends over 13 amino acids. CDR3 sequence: CASSLGESNEQFF. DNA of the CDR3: TGTGCTAGCAGCTTAGGGGAGTCAAATGAGCAGTTCTTC.

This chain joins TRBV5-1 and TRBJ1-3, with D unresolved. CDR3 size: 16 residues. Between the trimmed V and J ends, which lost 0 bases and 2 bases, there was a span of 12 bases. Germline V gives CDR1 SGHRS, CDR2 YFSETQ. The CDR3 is CASSLAQQLAGNTIYF. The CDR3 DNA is TGCGCCAGCAGCTTGGCCCAACAGTTAGCTGGAAACACCATATATTTT.

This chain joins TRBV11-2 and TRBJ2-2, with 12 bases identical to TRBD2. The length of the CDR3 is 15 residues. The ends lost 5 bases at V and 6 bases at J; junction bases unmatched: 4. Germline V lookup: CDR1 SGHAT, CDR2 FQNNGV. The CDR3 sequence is CASSLTSGSPGELFF. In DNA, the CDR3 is TGTGCCAGCAGCCTGACTAGCGGGAGCCCCGGGGAGCTGTTTTTT. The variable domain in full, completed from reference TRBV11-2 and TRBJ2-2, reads EAGVAQSPRYKIIEKRQSVAFWCNPISGHATLYWYQQILGQGPKLLIQFQNNGVVDDSQLPKDRFSAERLKGVDSTLKIQPAKLEDSAVYLCASSLTSGSPGELFFGEGSRLTVL.

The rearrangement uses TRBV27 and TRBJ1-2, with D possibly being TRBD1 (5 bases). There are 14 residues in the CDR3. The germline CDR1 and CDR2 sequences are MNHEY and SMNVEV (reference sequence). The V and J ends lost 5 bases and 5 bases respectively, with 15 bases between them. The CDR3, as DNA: TGTGCCAGCAGTAGGGAACCCAGGGAATATGGCTACACCTTC. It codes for CASSREPREYGYTF.

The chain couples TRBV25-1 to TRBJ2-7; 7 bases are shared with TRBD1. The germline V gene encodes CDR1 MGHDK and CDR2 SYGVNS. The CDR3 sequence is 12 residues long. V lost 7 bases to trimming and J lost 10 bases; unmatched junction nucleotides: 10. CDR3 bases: TGTGCCAGCACCGAGGATGGGACAGAACAGTACTTC. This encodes CASTEDGTEQYF.

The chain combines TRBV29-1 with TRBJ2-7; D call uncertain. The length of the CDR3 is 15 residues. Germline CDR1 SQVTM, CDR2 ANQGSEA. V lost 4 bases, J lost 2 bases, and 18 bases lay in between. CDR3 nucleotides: TGCAGCGTTGTATCCGAGGATCTAATAACCTACGAGCAGTACTTC. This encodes CSVVSEDLITYEQYF.

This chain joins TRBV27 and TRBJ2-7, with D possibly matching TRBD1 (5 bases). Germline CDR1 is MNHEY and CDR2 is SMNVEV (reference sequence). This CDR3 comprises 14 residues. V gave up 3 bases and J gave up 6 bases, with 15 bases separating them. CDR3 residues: CASSFTGSVGEQYF. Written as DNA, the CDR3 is TGTGCCAGCAGTTTCACAGGTTCCGTGGGCGAGCAGTACTTC.

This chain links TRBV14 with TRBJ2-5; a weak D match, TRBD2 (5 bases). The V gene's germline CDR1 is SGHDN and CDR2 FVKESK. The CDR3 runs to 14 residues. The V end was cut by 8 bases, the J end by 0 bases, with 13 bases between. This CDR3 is CASSRFSDQETQYF. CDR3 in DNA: TGTGCCAGCTCTAGATTTAGCGACCAAGAGACCCAGTACTTC.

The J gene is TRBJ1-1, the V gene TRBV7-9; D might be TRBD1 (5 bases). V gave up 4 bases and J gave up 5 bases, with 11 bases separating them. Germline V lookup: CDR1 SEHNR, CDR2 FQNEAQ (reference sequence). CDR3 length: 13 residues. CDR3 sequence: CASSSWGGTEAFF. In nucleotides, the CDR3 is TGTGCCAGCAGCTCGTGGGGGGGGACTGAAGCTTTCTTT.

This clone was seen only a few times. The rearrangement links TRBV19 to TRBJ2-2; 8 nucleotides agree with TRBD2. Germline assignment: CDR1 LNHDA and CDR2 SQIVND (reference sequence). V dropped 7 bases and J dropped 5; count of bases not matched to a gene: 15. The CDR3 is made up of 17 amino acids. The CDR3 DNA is TGTGCCAGTACCACCCGGTTGCGGGGGGCGCGGACCGGGGAGCTGTTTTTT. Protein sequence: CASTTRLRGARTGELFF.

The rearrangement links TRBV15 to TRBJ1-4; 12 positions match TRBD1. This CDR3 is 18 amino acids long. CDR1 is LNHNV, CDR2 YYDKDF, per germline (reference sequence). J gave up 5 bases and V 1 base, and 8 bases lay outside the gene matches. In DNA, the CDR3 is TGTGCCACCAGCAGAGCCCCGGGGACAGGGGGCATGAATGAAAAACTGTTTTTT. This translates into CATSRAPGTGGMNEKLFF.

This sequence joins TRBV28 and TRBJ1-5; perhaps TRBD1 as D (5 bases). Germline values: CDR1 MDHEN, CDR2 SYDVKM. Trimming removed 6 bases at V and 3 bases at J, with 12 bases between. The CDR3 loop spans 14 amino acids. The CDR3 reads CASSRTGSNQPQHF. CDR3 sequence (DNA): TGTGCCAGCAGCCGTACAGGATCCAATCAGCCCCAGCATTTT.